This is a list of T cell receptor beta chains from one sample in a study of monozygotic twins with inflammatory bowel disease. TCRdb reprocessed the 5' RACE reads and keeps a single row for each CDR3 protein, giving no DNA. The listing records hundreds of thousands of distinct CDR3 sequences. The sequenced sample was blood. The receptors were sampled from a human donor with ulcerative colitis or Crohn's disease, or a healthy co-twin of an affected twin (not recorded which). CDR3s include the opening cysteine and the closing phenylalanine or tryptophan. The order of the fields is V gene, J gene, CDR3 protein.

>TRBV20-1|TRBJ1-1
CSANKGSSNTEAFF
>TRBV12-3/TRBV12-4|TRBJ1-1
CASSLLGGYLTEAFF
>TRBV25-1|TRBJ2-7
CASSDRAVFDEQYF
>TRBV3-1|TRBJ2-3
CASSAGLAGINTQYF
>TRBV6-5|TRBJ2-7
CASSYSSGLSYEQYF
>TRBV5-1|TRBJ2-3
CASSVAGIDTQYF
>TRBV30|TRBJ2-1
CAWNSAVRRNEQFF
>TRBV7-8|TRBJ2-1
CASSLRTSGTNSEQFF
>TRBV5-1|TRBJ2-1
CASTPTSGPYNEQFF
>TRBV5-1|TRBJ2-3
CASTKRTSGSTDTQYF
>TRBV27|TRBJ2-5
CASSSRGLVETQYF
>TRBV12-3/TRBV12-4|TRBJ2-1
CASSPKLGTGFRNEQFF
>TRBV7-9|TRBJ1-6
CASRPGQNSPLHF
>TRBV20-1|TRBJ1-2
CSAREQQGGYGYTF
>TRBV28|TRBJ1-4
CASRRQTTNEKLFF
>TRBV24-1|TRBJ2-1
CATKGWDSSYNEQFF
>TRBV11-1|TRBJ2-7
CASSLASLAVYEQYF
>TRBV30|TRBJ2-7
CAWRVVGSYEQYF
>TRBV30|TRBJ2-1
CAWASGATYNEQFF
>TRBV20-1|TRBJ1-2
CSAPTGPVGYTF
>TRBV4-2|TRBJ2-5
CASSQVGAGRVGTQYF
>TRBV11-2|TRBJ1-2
CASSRQGRDGYTF
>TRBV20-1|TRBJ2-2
CSARMEEGSGTGELFF
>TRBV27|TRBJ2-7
CASSLRDRGTGAYEQYF
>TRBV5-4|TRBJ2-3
CASSFYTSTDTQYF
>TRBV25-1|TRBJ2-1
CASSEDSGVLLDEQFF